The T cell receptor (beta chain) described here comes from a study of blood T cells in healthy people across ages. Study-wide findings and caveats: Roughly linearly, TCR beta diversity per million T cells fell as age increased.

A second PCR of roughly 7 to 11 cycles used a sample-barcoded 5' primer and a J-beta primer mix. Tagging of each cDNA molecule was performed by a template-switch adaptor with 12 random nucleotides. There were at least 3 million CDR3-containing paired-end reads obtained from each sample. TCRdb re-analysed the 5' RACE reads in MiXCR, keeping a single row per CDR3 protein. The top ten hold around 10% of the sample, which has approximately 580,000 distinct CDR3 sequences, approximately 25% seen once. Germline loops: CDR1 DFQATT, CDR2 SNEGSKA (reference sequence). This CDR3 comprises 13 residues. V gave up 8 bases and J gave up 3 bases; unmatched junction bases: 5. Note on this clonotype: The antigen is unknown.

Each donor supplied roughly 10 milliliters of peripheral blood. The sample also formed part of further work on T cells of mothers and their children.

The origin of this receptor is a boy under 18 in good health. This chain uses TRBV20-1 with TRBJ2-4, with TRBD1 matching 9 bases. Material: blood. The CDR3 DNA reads TGCAGTTATGCGGGACAGGGCAAAAACATTCAGTACTTC. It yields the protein CSYAGQGKNIQYF.